This TCR beta chain derives from a study of cytomegalovirus exposure and HLA in healthy donors (dated by TCRdb to 2017 to 2019). Background for the entire study: In an earlier analysis of several hundred of the donors, approximately 300 Gb of sequence data and some 120 million unique TCR beta sequences from about 180 million T cells were reported. About 300 gigabases of sequencing data and 91 million or so unique TCR sequences made up an early release that covered 640 HLA-typed donors. Of the 300 to 400 genotyped donors, about 80% fell in the genetic ancestry cluster associated with self-reported Caucasian donors. The study aimed to test whether cataloging public T cell receptors could reveal signatures of past pathogen exposure. The study profiled the T cell repertoires of hundreds of subjects by immunosequencing and related them to cytomegalovirus serostatus. Along with the approximately 700-subject first cohort, a separate validation cohort of 120 different subjects was used. High-throughput TCR immunosequencing, statistical association of individual TCRs with disease status, and machine learning were combined to predict cytomegalovirus infection status. A later analysis re-examined previously published TCR beta repertoires from about 670 donors and added high-resolution HLA genotyping to investigate patterns of TCR occurrence. In the later analysis, no new phenotypic data were used to find candidate immune exposures; instead, reliance was placed on TCR beta sequences and their occurrence across donors. An earlier analysis of 587 of the donors used high-throughput TCR beta sequencing to judge whether each TCR beta V gene segment behaved as functional or pseudogenic. Donor age, sex, ethnicity and CMV serostatus were collected together with the repertoire data. Genome-wide SNP genotypes for about 55% of the 666 donors were used in a later genetic analysis, which treated that subset as a discovery cohort. Every repertoire in the discovery cohort had been generated on one and the same sequencing platform. HLA typing covered class I and class II loci at four-digit resolution. Typing coverage varied by locus: about 620-640 donors for A, B, C, DRB1 and DQB1; 522 for DQA1; about 600 for DPA1; about 450 for DPB1. Several DR-DQ haplotypes were handled as single units for association and clustering because linkage in the cohort was strong. Among about 370 genotyped donors of the cohort, an average of approximately 240,000 unique TCR beta nucleotide sequences was sequenced per donor, of which roughly 17% were non-productive.

General conclusions and limits of the study: At a false discovery rate of 0.05, a later analysis linked some 17,000 TCR beta sequences to specific HLA alleles. It was suggested by the authors that the approach could potentially be generalized to other disease states and immunological phenotypes. Cytomegalovirus status was reported to be diagnosed by the classifier with high specificity and sensitivity in both the original and validation cohorts. Correlated functional status among segregating V segments might reflect linkage disequilibrium, but an unknown experimental factor could not be ruled out. Only TCR beta chains were sequenced in this cohort, and the absence of alpha or paired-chain data limited detectable features. According to a later genetic analysis, donors in an Asian-associated ancestry cluster had fewer N-insertions in productive TCRs than the approximately 650-donor mean. Because HLA typing was unavailable for some donors at each locus, only the typed subset was used in association tests. Strong co-occurrence of HLA alleles, especially DR and DQ, made assigning TCR associations to individual alleles difficult. Immune exposure information for the cohort was limited to CMV serostatus. In vitro tests confirmed that three of the cytomegalovirus-associated TCR beta chains recognize cytomegalovirus antigens. In an earlier analysis of around 600 of the donors, most TCR beta V segments appeared in productive rearrangements about 87% or about 30% of the time, broadly matching IMGT annotations. In a later analysis, most CMV-associated TCR beta chains were found to appear HLA-restricted, with HLA associations seemingly driven largely by CMV exposure. In a later analysis, HLA-associated TCR beta chains showed more clonal expansion and lower generation probabilities than non-associated chains that were equally common. While some public TCRs were present in many individuals, most TCR sequences turned up only very rarely across donors. A further reported finding was that TCR beta sequences accurately predicted the HLA-A and HLA-B alleles for most subjects in the first cohort. The earlier analysis of fewer than 750 of the donors excluded some 15 rarely observed V segments, including chromosome 9 orphons, because counts were too low. The presence/absence analyses assumed that sequencing depth was roughly uniform across donors, and that assumption may not be true. A cluster of highly shared sequence variants was judged likely to represent a technical artifact of the sequencing pipeline. A later analysis reported that several top co-occurrence clusters appeared linked to parvovirus B19, influenza, CMV and Epstein-Barr virus. In a later genetic analysis, a missense DCLRE1C variant was associated with V-gene and J-gene trimming of TCR beta chains, and the association was replicated in an independent cohort. According to a later analysis, TCR association rates differed among HLA loci, with DRB1 alleles showing the most associated TCRs and HLA-C alleles showing the fewest. Some IMGT-functional V segments, including TRBV6-2 and TRBV6-3, could not be told apart with the 87-base-pair reads, so those segments were excluded. The study listed approximately 150 TCR beta chains as associated with cytomegalovirus.

The cohort was made up of 500 to 800 healthy bone marrow donors. At the time of sampling, every cohort member was nominally healthy, though immune exposures that went unrecorded were likely present. The donor tested CMV seronegative and was one of the 352 seronegative cohort members. A peripheral blood sample was provided by each donor, and peripheral blood mononuclear cells were used for TCR beta sequencing. Genomic DNA extraction from the blood cell samples was performed with the Qiagen DNeasy Blood Extraction Kit. This clone was seen a few times. The clone's antigen remains unknown. Base qualities are not provided; no much larger clone lies one nucleotide away. Library construction relied on the immunoSEQ multiplex PCR assay. The multiplex PCR relied on a mix of 60 forward primers for TCR Vbeta segments and 13 reverse primers for TCR Jbeta segments. The CDR3 region of rearranged TCR beta genes was amplified from genomic DNA by a multiplex PCR assay. On the Illumina HiSeq System, the amplified TCR beta libraries were sequenced as 87-base-pair reads. As for how the authors treated the data: In a later analysis, 80 million or so unique TCR beta chains were counted across the roughly 670 repertoires, and some 10 million of these chains were shared by at least two donors. Raw reads were error-corrected and collapsed into unique sequences with a nearest-neighbor algorithm that merged closely related sequences to remove PCR and sequencing errors. To assign V, D and J gene segments, CDR3 sequences were aligned to IMGT reference sequences. For a sequence to be retained, a match of at least six nucleotides to both a V gene segment and a J gene segment was required. A rearrangement was called productive if the CDR3 had no stop codons and remained in frame with V and J, and every other rearrangement was called non-productive. CDR3 was defined according to IMGT convention as the region running from the second conserved V-encoded cysteine to the conserved J-encoded phenylalanine. In an earlier analysis of some 550 of the donors, sequences lacking an unambiguous match to a single V gene segment were excluded. An earlier analysis of several hundred of the donors classified V segments as functional when productive rearrangements were above 56.7% and as segregating when the standard deviation between donors was above 5%. A statistical classification framework was built for diagnosing cytomegalovirus status from the catalog of TCR beta chain sequences. In a later analysis, V and J genes were assigned by comparing TCR nucleotide sequences against IMGT/GENE-DB human TR gene sequences. In a later analysis, CDR3 sequences and most-parsimonious VDJ recombination scenarios were assigned using the TCRdist pipeline. A later analysis defined each TCR beta chain by its CDR3 amino acid sequence plus V-gene family, and excluded reads lacking a unique V-gene family. As a way to deal with suspected cross-contamination and a sequencing artifact, a later analysis dropped hundreds of nucleotide sequences that were highly shared and had low generation probability. For each public chain, a later analysis derived a clonal expansion index from normalized ranks of inferred template counts within each repertoire. In a later analysis, generation probabilities were computed using a VDJ recombination model fitted to out-of-frame rearrangements, and the results were checked against IGoR. In a later analysis, hypergeometric tests were used to score TCR-TCR, TCR-HLA and TCR-CMV co-occurrence, with a repertoire-size bias correction applied to TCR pairs. In a later analysis, false discovery rates were estimated by permuting HLA or CMV assignments 20 times. In a later analysis, co-occurring TCRs were grouped with DBSCAN, and TCRdist sequence similarity was added when clustering was performed within HLA-allele-positive subsets. Repertoires with fewer than 30,000 or more than 120,000 public chains, plus five repertoires with anomalous nucleotide sharing, were excluded from co-occurrence clustering. Imported from immuneACCESS, the table was reduced by TCRdb to in-frame sequences with V and J called. These copies leave out some clones; in studies compared against another copy, an unresolved V gene accounts for under half, and the cause of the remainder is not known. V and J calls plus clone size are reproduced from that table; the DNA served to infer D and trimming. Within this sample are 150,000 or so clones, with 65% to 80% of them counted one time only. The top ten constitute approximately 3% of the sample.

The germline V gene (reference sequence) gives CDR1 as MNHNY and CDR2 as SVGAGI. V is pared back by 4 bases and J by 1 base, with 14 bases lying between the germline termini. The CDR3 numbers 15 residues from cysteine through phenylalanine. Of the read, only the CDR3 DNA is kept; its 45 bases are in frame from base 1. The chain is assembled from TRBV6-6 and TRBJ2-7, and TRBD2 may be the D gene, going by 6 matching bases. The sequenced sample consisted of PBMCs. This receptor was obtained from a male donor in good health and CMV-seronegative. The CDR3 region: CASSSKRRESYEQYF. The DNA is TGTGCCAGCAGTTCGAAACGGAGGGAATCCTACGAGCAGTACTTC.